This TCR beta chain appears in the sequencing data of a study of identical twins. Each donor (without exception) was a healthy Caucasian. General study results and limits: Alpha sequences that were out-of-frame and twin-shared showed an excess of low generation probability. Among beta out-of-frame sequences, excess sharing between twins appeared weaker.

TCRdb processed the 5' RACE reads anew with MiXCR; each CDR3 protein has one entry. The profile shows approximately 350,000 distinct CDR3 sequences, 9% to 15% of them singletons. This clonotype was found many times. Its antigen is not identified. V was trimmed by 3 bases and J by 6 bases, leaving 24 bases between them. This CDR3 region has 17 residues. Looked up from germline, CDR1 is SGHAT and CDR2 is FQNNGV. These data were likewise used in another study, on yellow fever vaccine responses in identical twins.

The specimen sequenced was CD8+ T cells sorted from blood. This receptor was taken from a woman aged 18-29 years in good health. This chain links TRBV11-2 with TRBJ2-7; tentatively, D is TRBD2 (7 bases). The CDR3 nucleotides are TGTGCCAGCAGCTTCCACGGGGGGCAGGGGAGGGCCTCCGAGCAGTACTTC. It is translated as CASSFHGGQGRASEQYF. The entire variable domain, with the rest obtained from reference TRBV11-2 and TRBJ2-7, is as follows: EAGVAQSPRYKIIEKRQSVAFWCNPISGHATLYWYQQILGQGPKLLIQFQNNGVVDDSQLPKDRFSAERLKGVDSTLKIQPAKLEDSAVYLCASSFHGGQGRASEQYFGPGTRLTVT.